This T cell receptor (beta chain) originates from a study of shared clonotypes between healthy human individuals. How the authors handled the data: Filtering differed for immunoSEQ, which gave only junction sequences without quality scores. Libraries were prepared by immunoSEQ multiplex PCR; TCRdb keeps only in-frame clonotypes and omits some of them. The V and J calls and clone size are taken from that table; D and trimming were inferred from the DNA. The data contain some 2,500,000 clones, roughly 92% of them singletons. The study drew its donors from healthy HIV-negative adults without recent acute infections or vaccinations. Splitting of CD4+ cells produced CD45RA+ naive and CD45RA-negative memory subsets. Only one count was recorded for this clone. The antigen is not known. Study-wide results and caveats: Incomplete sequencing of sorted subsets was indicated by rarefaction despite large depth.

Deletions cut 4 bases from V and 10 bases from J, with 11 bases between. Germline V CDR1 and CDR2: SGHTA, FQGTGA. CDR3 length: 12 residues. The gene calls are TRBV7-3 and TRBJ2-1, with a possible D match to TRBD2 (5 bases). The specimen sequenced was naive CD4+ T cells from PBMCs. Subset specified: CD45RA+ positively selected. The TCR sequence derives from a man aged 18-30 years in good health. Some clones in this sample may be carry-over from other donors' samples. CDR3 sequence (DNA): TGTGCCAGCAGCTCCAGTAGCGAGGAGCAGTTCTTC. Translating it yields CASSSSSEEQFF.